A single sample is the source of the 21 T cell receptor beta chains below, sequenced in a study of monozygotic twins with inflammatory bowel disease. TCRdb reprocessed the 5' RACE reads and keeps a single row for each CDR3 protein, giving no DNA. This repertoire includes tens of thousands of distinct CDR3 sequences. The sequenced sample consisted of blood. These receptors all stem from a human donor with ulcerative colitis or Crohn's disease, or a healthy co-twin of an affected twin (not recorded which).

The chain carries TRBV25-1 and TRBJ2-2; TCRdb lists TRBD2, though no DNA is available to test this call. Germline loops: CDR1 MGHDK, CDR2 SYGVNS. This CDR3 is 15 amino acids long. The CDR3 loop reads CASSEREGRTGELFF.

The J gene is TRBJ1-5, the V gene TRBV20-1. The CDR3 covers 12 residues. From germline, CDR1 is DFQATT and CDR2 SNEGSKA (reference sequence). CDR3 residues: CSASRVDQPQHF.

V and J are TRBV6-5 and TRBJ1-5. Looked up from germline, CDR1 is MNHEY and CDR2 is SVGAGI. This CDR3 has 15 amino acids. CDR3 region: CASSYRRSNNQPQHF.

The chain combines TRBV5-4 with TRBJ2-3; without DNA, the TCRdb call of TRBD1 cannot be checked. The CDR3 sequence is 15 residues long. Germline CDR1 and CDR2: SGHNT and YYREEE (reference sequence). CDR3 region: CASSFDGGGLKGQYF.

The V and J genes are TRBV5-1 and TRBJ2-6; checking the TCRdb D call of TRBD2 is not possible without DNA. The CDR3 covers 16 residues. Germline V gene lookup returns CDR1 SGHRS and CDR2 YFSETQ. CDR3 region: CASSLGGNSGANVLTF.

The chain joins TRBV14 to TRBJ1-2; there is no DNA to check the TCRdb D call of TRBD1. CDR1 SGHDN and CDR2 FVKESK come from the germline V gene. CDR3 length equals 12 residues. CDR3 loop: CASSRTGSRYTF.

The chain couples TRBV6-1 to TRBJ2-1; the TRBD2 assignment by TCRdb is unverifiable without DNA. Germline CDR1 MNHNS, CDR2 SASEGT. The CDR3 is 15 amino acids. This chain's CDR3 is CASSLILAGLNEQFF.

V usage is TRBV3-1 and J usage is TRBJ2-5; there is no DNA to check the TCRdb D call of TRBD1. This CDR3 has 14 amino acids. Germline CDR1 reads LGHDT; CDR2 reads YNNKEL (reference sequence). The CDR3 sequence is CASSQAGQQETQYF.

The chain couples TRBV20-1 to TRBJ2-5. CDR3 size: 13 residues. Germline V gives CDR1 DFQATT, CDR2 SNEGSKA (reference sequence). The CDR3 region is CSARDPPTETQYF.

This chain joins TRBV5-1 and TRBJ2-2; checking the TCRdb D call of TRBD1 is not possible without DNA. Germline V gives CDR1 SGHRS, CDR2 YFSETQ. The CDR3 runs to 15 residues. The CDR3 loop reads CASSLGQGVSGELFF.

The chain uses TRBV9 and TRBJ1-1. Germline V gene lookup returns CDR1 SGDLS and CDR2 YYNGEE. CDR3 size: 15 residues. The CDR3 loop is CASRGTGSLNTEAFF.

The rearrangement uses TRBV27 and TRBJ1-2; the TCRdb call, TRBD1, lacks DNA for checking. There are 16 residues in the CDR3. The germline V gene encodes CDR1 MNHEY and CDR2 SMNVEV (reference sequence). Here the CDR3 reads CASSLWPGTESYGYTF.

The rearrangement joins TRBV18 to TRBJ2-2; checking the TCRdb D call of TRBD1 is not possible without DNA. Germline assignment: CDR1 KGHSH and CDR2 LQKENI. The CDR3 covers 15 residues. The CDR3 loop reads CASSRNGGQSGELFF.

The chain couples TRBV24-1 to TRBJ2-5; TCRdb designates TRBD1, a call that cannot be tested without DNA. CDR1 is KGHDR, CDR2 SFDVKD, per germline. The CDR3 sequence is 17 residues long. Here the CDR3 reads CATSDPGGSGGLETQYF.

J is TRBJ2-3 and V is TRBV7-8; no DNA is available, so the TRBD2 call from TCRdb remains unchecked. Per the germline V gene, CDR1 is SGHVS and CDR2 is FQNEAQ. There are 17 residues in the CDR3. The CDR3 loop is CASSFVLAGGLGDTQYF.

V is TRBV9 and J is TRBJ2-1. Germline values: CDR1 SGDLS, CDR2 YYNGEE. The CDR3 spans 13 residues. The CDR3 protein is CASGRGSYNEQFF. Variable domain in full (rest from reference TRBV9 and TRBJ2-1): DSGVTQTPKHLITATGQRVTLRCSPRSGDLSVYWYQQSLDQGLQFLIQYYNGEERAKGNILERFSAQQFPDLHSELNLSSLELGDSALYFCASGRGSYNEQFFGPGTRLTVL.

The CDR3 here is CASTWGQNNSPLHF. The gene calls are TRBV12-3 or TRBV12-4 and TRBJ1-6; the TRBD1 assignment by TCRdb is unverifiable without DNA. This CDR3 is built from 14 residues.

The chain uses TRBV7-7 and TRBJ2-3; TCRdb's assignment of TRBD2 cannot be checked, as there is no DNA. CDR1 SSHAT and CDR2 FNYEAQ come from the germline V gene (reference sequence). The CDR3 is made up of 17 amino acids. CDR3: CASSPRAGLSGTDTQYF.

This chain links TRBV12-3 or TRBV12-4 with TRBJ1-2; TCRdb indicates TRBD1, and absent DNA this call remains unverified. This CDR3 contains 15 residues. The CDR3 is CASSTHGQEDYGYTF.

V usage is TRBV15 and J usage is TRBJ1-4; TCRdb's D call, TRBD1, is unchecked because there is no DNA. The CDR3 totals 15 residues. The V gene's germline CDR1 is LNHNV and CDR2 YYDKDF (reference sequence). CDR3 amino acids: CATSRDPPMGEKLFF. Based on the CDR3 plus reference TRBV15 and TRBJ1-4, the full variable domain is DAMVIQNPRYQVTQFGKPVTLSCSQTLNHNVMYWYQQKSSQAPKLLFHYYDKDFNNEADTPDNFQSRRPNTSFCFLDIRSPGLGDTAMYLCATSRDPPMGEKLFFGSGTQLSVL.

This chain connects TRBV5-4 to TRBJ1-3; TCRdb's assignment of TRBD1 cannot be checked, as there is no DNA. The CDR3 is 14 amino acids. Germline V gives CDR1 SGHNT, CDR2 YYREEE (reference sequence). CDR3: CASSRGQSGNTIYF.